The entry below gives a single T cell receptor (beta chain) sequence along with its context. Its antigen remains undetermined. Base-call qualities are not available, and no considerably larger clone is one nucleotide away. The junction shows trimming of 2 bases on V and 6 bases on J, plus 10 bases between the germline ends. Inclusive of the bounding cysteine and phenylalanine, the CDR3 is 12 residues long. The CDR3 DNA has 36 bases and is translated from base 1. The germline V gene (reference sequence) gives CDR1 as GTSNPN and CDR2 as SVGIG. This sample was taken from a study of identifying expanded T cells in peripheral blood (dated by TCRdb to between 2018 and 2021). Broadly, across the study: Technical replicates were generated by sequencing separate aliquots of the same genomic DNA pool, and four replicates were compared pairwise.

Study-wide conclusions, independent of this receptor: For all healthy donors, the variance in clone template counts between approximately 2-week samples rose significantly as total template count increased. The binomial model flagged around 1.2 differentially abundant clones between technical replicates, compared with about 16.4 over approximately 2 weeks and 19 to 20 over about 4 weeks. The authors expected that biological variance in healthy repertoires might rise further over much longer intervals, such as months to years. Across all healthy-donor time intervals, the beta-binomial model significantly cut both the number of clones called differentially abundant and the false-positive rate.

No immune events, such as infections, were documented for the healthy donors during the collection period. Time-dependent variance in a beta-binomial model of T-cell clone differential abundance was calibrated using healthy-donor blood repertoires as a training cohort. The training cohort comprised roughly ten healthy donors, 3 female and 7 male. On average the donors were 43 years old, and their ages spanned roughly 29 to 64 years. Whole blood was collected from each healthy donor at three time points spaced about 14 days apart and obtained from a commercial supplier. Genomic DNA was extracted from unsorted whole blood for immunosequencing. TCRbeta CDR3 regions were profiled by bias-controlled multiplex PCR amplification of genomic DNA with the immunoSEQ Assay. On the authors' methods: To quantify the absolute abundance of each unique TCRbeta CDR3 region, the sequences were collapsed and filtered. Differential abundance was tested with a binomial (Fisher-equivalent) model and with a beta-binomial model adding time-dependent variance fitted from healthy donors. Clones with fewer than 5 combined templates were removed, and a clone was called differentially abundant if the clone's Benjamini-Hochberg FDR was below 0.01. In the beta-binomial model, variance was expressed as a function of the total template count across the two samples, in the form v = (b*log(k)+a)^2. Held by TCRdb, this immuneACCESS table contains in-frame sequences only and omits some clones. Under half of the omission traces to an unresolved V gene where checked; the cause of the rest is unknown. That table furnishes V, J and clone size, whereas the DNA furnished D and trimming. The sample yields approximately 110,000 clones; 88% were counted once. The ten largest clones represent about 7.7% of the sample.

The chain is made from TRBV30 and TRBJ1-1, with a weak D call of TRBD1 (6 bases match). Sequenced input: blood. The TCR comes from a person aged 18 to 70 in good health. In nucleotide form, the sequence is TGTGCCTGGAGTATTAACAGGGCTGAAGCTTTCTTT. Its translation is CAWSINRAEAFF.